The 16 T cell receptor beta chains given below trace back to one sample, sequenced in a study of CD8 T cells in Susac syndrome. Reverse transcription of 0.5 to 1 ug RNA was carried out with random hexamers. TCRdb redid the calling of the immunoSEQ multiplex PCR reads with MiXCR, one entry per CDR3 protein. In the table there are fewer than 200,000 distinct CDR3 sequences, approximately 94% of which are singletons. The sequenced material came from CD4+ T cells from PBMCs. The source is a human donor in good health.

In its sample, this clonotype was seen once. The CDR3 here is CASNTLAGGVEQFF. The CDR3 nucleotides are TGTGCCAGCAACACACTAGCGGGGGGAGTTGAGCAGTTCTTC. The chain combines TRBV3-1 with TRBJ2-1; 12 bases align to TRBD2. V lost 7 bases to trimming and J lost 9 bases; unmatched junction nucleotides: 7. Germline V gene data show CDR1 as LGHDT and CDR2 as YNNKEL (reference sequence). CDR3 length: 14 residues.

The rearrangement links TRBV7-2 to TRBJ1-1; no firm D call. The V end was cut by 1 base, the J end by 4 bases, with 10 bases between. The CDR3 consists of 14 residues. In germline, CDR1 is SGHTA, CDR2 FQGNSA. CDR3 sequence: CASSLVGRSTEAFF. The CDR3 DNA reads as TGTGCCAGCAGCTTAGTAGGCAGGAGCACTGAAGCTTTCTTT. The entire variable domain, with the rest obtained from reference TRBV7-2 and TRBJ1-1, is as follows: GAGVSQSPSNKVTEKGKDVELRCDPISGHTALYWYRQSLGQGLEFLIYFQGNSAPDKSGLPSDRFSAERTGGSVSTLTIQRTQQEDSAVYLCASSLVGRSTEAFFGQGTRLTVV.

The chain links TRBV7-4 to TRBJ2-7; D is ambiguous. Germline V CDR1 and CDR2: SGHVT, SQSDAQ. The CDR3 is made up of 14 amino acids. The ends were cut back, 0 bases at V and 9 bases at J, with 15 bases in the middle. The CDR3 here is CASSLAEGMMTQYV. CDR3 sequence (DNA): TGTGCCAGCAGCTTAGCGGAAGGAATGATGACGCAGTACGTC.

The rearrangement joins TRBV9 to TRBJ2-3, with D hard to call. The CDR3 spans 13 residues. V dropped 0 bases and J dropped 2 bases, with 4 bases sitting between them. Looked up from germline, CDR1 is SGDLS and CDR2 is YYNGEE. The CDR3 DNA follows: TGTGCCAGCAGCGTAGTAGCCACAGATACGCAGTATTTT. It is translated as CASSVVATDTQYF.

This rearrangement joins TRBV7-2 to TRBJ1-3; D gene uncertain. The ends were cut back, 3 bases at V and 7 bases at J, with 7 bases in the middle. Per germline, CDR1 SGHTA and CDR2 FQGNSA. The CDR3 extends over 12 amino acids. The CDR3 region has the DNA TGTGCCAGCAGCTTGAGAGCCAACACCATATATTTT. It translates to CASSLRANTIYF.

The CDR3 region is CASSFYSPGIRAYEQYF. CDR3 in DNA: TGTGCCAGCAGCTTTTATTCCCCGGGGATTCGGGCTTACGAGCAGTACTTC. The chain couples TRBV13 to TRBJ2-7; perhaps TRBD2 as D (5 bases). This CDR3 contains 17 residues. Germline V CDR1 and CDR2: PRHDT, FYEKMQ (reference sequence). V was shortened by 3 bases and J by 4 bases, with 22 bases between the two germline ends. Using reference TRBV13 and TRBJ2-7 for the parts outside the CDR3, the full variable domain is AAGVIQSPRHLIKEKRETATLKCYPIPRHDTVYWYQQGPGQDPQFLISFYEKMQSDKGSIPDRFSAQQFSDYHSELNMSSLELGDSALYFCASSFYSPGIRAYEQYFGPGTRLTVT.

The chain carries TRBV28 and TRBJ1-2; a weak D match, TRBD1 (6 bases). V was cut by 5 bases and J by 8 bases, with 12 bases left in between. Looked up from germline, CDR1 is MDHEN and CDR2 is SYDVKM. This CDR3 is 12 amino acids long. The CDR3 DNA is TGTGCCAGCAGTAGGGGGTATGGAGGCTACACCTTC. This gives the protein CASSRGYGGYTF.

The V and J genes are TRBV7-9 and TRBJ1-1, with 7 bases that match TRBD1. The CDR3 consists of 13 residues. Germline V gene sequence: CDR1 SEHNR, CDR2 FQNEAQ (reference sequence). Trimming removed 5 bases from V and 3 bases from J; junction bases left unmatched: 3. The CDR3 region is CASSADRDTEAFF. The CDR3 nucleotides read TGTGCCAGCAGCGCAGACAGGGACACTGAAGCTTTCTTT. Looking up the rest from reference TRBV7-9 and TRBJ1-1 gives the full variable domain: DTGVSQNPRHKITKRGQNVTFRCDPISEHNRLYWYRQTLGQGPEFLTYFQNEAQLEKSRLLSDRFSAERPKGSFSTLEIQRTEQGDSAMYLCASSADRDTEAFFGQGTRLTVV.

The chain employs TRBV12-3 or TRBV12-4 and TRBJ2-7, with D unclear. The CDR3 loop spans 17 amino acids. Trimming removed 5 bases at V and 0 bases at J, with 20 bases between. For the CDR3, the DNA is TGTGCCAGCAGTCACACCGTGGACGGATGGAGCTCCTACGAGCAGTACTTC. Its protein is CASSHTVDGWSSYEQYF.

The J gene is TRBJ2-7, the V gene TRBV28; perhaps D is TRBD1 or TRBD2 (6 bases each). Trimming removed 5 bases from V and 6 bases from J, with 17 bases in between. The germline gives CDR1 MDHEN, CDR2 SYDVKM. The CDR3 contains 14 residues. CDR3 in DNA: TGTGCCAGCAGTCCCGACAGGAGGGTTTCCGAGCAGTACGTC. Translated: CASSPDRRVSEQYV.

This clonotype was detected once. The CDR3 region has the DNA TGTGCCAGCAGTAGCTTTATGGGATTTAGGGACGGCTACACCTTC. Residues: CASSSFMGFRDGYTF. The chain uses TRBV28 and TRBJ1-2; D perhaps matches TRBD1 (5 bases). The CDR3 length is 15 residues. In germline, CDR1 is MDHEN, CDR2 SYDVKM. Trimming took off 5 bases at V and 8 bases at J, with 21 bases between the two ends.

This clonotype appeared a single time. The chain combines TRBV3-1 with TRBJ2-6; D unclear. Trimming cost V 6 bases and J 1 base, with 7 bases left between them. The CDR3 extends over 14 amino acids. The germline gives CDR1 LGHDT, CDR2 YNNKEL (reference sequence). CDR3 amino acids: CASSRASGANVLTF. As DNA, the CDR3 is TGTGCCAGCAGTCGAGCTTCTGGGGCCAACGTCCTGACTTTC.

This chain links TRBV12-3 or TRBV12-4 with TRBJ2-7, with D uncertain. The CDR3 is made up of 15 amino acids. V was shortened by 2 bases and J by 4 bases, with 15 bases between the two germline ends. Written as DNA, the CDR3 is TGTGCCAGCAGTTTAACGGCCGTCGAGATATACGAGCAGTACTTC. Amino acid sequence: CASSLTAVEIYEQYF.

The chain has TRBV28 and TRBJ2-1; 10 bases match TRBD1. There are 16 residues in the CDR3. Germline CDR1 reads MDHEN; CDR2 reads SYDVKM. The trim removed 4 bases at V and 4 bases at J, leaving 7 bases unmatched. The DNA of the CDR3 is TGTGCCAGCAGTTCCCCAGACAGGGGGCCATACAATGAGCAGTTCTTC. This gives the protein CASSSPDRGPYNEQFF.

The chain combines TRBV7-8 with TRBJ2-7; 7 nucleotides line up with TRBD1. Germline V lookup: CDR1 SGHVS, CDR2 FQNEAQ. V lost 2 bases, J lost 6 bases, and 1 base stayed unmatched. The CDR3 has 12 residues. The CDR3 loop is CASSLPGGEQYV. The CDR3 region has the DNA TGTGCCAGCAGCTTACCAGGGGGCGAGCAGTACGTC.

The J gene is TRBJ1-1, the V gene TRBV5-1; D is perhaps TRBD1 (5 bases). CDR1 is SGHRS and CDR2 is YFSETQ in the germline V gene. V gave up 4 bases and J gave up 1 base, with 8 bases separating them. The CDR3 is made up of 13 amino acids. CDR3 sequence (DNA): TGCGCCAGCAGCATCGGACAGAACACTGAAGCTTTCTTT. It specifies CASSIGQNTEAFF.